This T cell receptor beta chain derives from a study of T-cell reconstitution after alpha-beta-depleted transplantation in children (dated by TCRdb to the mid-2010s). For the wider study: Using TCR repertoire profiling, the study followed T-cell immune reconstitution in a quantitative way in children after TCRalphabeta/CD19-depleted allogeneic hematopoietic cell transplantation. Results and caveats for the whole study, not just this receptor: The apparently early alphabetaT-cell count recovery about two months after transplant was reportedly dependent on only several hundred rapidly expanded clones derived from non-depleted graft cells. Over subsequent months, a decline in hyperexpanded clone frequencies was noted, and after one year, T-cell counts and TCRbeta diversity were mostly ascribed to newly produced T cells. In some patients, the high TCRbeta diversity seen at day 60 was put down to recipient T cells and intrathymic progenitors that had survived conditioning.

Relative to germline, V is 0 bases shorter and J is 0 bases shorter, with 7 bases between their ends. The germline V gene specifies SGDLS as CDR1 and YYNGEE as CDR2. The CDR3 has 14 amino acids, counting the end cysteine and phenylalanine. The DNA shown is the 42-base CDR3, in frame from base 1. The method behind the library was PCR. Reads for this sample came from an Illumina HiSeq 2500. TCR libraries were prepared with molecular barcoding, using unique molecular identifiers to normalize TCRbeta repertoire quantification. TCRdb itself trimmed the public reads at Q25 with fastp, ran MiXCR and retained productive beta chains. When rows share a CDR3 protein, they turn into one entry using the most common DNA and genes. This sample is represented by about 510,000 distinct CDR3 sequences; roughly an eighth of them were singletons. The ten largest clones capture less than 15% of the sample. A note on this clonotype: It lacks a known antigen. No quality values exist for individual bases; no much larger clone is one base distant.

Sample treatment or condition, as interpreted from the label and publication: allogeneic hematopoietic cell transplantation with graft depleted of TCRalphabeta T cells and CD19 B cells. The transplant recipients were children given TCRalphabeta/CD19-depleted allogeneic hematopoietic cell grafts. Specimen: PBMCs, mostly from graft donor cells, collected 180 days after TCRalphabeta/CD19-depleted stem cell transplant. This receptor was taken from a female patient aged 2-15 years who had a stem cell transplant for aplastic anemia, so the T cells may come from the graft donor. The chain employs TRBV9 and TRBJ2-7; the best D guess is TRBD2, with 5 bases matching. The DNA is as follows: TGTGCCAGCAGCGTAGCGGGAACCTCCTACGAGCAGTACTTC. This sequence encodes CASSVAGTSYEQYF.